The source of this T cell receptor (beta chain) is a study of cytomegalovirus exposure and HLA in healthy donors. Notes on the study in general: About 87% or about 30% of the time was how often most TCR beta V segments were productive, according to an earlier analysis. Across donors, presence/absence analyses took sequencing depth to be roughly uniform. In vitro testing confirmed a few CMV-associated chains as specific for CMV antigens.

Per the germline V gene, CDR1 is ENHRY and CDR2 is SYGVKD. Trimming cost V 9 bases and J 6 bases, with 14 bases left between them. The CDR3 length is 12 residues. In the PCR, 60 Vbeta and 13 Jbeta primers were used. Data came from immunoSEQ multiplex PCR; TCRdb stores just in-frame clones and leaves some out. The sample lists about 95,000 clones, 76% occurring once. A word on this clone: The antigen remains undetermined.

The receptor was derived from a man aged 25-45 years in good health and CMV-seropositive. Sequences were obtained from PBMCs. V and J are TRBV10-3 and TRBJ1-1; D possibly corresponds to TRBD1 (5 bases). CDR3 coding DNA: TGTGCCATTAGAGGGGAGGGCCCTGAAGCTTTCTTT. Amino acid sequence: CAIRGEGPEAFF.